The entry that follows covers one T cell receptor (beta chain) sequence. Its specificity is unknown. This sample was taken from a study of human T cells and chemical hapten exposure. For the study at large: The use of 2% DPC on about 2 cm by about 2 cm of upper inner arm skin constituted sensitization. Patients' scalps got diphenylcyclopropenone weekly throughout the roughly 23-week study. Study results and caveats: With alopecia, donors may have immune responses unlike healthy people's.

With 11 bases removed from V and 7 bases from J, the gap between germline ends came to 11 bases. The CDR3 spans 10 residues. From germline, CDR1 is MNHEY and CDR2 SVGAGI. Time point described: pre-sensitization, week 0. Treatment defined: therapeutic diphenylcyclopropenone sensitization with weekly scalp DPC. TCRdb analysed the RACE reads with MiXCR anew, one entry per CDR3 protein. This sample has about 180,000 distinct CDR3 sequences, with 25% to 35% found just once. The chain joins TRBV6-5 to TRBJ1-2; D remains unclear. This sequence originates from a woman in her twenties or thirties with alopecia areata. Some clones in this sample may be carry-over from other donors' samples. The sequencing here drew on whole blood, taken in connection with sensitization to the hapten diphenylcyclopropenone (DPC). The CDR3 nucleotides read TGTGCCGGCAAGGAGTGTGGCTACACCTTC. This encodes CAGKECGYTF.